A selection of T cell receptor beta chains follows, all from one sample in a study of tumour-infiltrating T cells in Burkitt lymphoma. Sequenced by immunoSEQ multiplex PCR; TCRdb stores in-frame clones only, minus some. Among 14,000 or so clones listed, around 30% were seen once. The sequencing input was tumor tissue. Source of these receptors: a human donor with diffuse large B-cell lymphoma. Both conserved end residues are part of each CDR3. Each record gives: clone size, CDR3 length, D gene, V gene, J gene, CDR3 DNA, CDR3 protein. The D gene is left open where the match is weak. Clone size appears in some rows only: once, few, many, or a class for an expanded clone.

clone size: few; CDR3 length: 15; D gene: TRBD2; V gene: TRBV6-5; J gene: TRBJ2-7; CDR3 DNA: TGTGCCAGCAGTGCCCGCGGGGGGGTTGGGTACGAGCAGTACTTC; CDR3 protein: CASSARGGVGYEQYF
clone size: NA; CDR3 length: 16; D gene: NA; V gene: TRBV14; J gene: TRBJ2-7; CDR3 DNA: TGTGCCAGCAGCCAAGTACTCGGGGAAAGCTCCTACGAGCAGTACTTC; CDR3 protein: CASSQVLGESSYEQYF
clone size: NA; CDR3 length: 15; D gene: NA; V gene: TRBV7-2; J gene: TRBJ2-2; CDR3 DNA: TGTGCCAGCGCTCGGCGCTCGGCGGGTTCCGGGGAGCTGTTTTTT; CDR3 protein: CASARRSAGSGELFF
clone size: few; CDR3 length: 13; D gene: NA; V gene: TRBV9; J gene: TRBJ1-1; CDR3 DNA: TGTGCCAGCAGCCTGGGGAGCTCTACTGAAGCTTTCTTT; CDR3 protein: CASSLGSSTEAFF
clone size: few; CDR3 length: 11; D gene: TRBD1; V gene: TRBV30; J gene: TRBJ1-5; CDR3 DNA: TGTGCCTTTTCAGGGGGACAGCCCCAGCATTTT; CDR3 protein: CAFSGGQPQHF
clone size: few; CDR3 length: 14; D gene: NA; V gene: TRBV2; J gene: TRBJ2-5; CDR3 DNA: TGTGCCAGCAGGGACTGGAGTTCCCAAGAGACCCAGTACTTC; CDR3 protein: CASRDWSSQETQYF
clone size: few; CDR3 length: 15; D gene: TRBD1; V gene: TRBV5-1; J gene: TRBJ1-5; CDR3 DNA: TGCGCCAGCAGCCCAACCGGGACAGAAAATCAGCCCCAGCATTTT; CDR3 protein: CASSPTGTENQPQHF
clone size: few; CDR3 length: 15; D gene: NA; V gene: TRBV6-1; J gene: TRBJ2-5; CDR3 DNA: TGTGCCAGCAGTGACATGTTCTTGTCCGGGGAGACCCAGTACTTC; CDR3 protein: CASSDMFLSGETQYF
clone size: NA; CDR3 length: 15; D gene: TRBD2; V gene: TRBV30; J gene: TRBJ2-2; CDR3 DNA: TGTGCCTGGAGTTTTCTAGCGGGAGGGACCGGGGAGCTGTTTTTT; CDR3 protein: CAWSFLAGGTGELFF
clone size: few; CDR3 length: 13; D gene: NA; V gene: TRBV5-1; J gene: TRBJ1-2; CDR3 DNA: TGCGCCAGCGGTCCCGGGCAGCCTCAGGGCTACACCTTC; CDR3 protein: CASGPGQPQGYTF